The 32 T cell receptor beta chains below were found in one sample sequenced in a study of T-cell memory formation after mild COVID-19. MiXCR, applied by TCRdb to the 5' RACE reads, yields one record per CDR3 protein. The sample holds 530,000 or so distinct CDR3 sequences, 15% to 20% seen once. The sequenced sample was PBMCs or a T cell subset sorted from them (not recorded which). The receptors shown here come from an adult woman who had mild COVID-19 (a few samples of this study predate the infection). Cell type and time point are not known.

This chain connects TRBV6-1 to TRBJ2-7, with 8 bases fitting TRBD1. Per germline, CDR1 MNHNS and CDR2 SASEGT. After removal of 4 bases from V and 4 bases from J, the junction contained 9 bases not matched to a gene. The CDR3 extends over 15 amino acids. For the CDR3, the DNA is TGTGCCAGCAGTGGATACGGACAGGGCAAATACGAGCAGTACTTC. This codes for CASSGYGQGKYEQYF.

This clonotype has just a few counts. The V and J genes are TRBV29-1 and TRBJ2-2; weak D call: TRBD2 (5 bases). Germline V gene data show CDR1 as SQVTM and CDR2 as ANQGSEA. This CDR3 is built from 14 residues. V was cut by 4 bases and J by 4 bases, with 13 bases left in between. The CDR3 loop is CSVVSGSVTGELFF. The CDR3 coding sequence is TGCAGCGTTGTAAGTGGGAGTGTCACCGGGGAGCTGTTTTTT.

The chain joins TRBV11-2 to TRBJ2-5; 7 positions agree with TRBD1. The V gene end was trimmed by 0 bases and the J gene end by 5 bases; junction bases not matched to a gene: 3. Germline CDR1 reads SGHAT; CDR2 reads FQNNGV. The CDR3 spans 14 residues. The CDR3 here is CASSLETGWETQYF. The CDR3, as DNA: TGTGCCAGCAGCTTAGAGACAGGGTGGGAGACCCAGTACTTC.

Written as DNA, the CDR3 is TGTGCCATCAGAGCGATGGGACAGGGCACTGAAGCTTTCTTT. Translated: CAIRAMGQGTEAFF. The V call is TRBV10-3, the J call TRBJ1-1; 9 nucleotides align to TRBD1. The germline V gene has CDR1 ENHRY and CDR2 SYGVKD. The CDR3 is 14 residues long. J was trimmed by 4 bases and V by 6 bases; bases with no gene match: 6.

The V and J genes are TRBV12-3 or TRBV12-4 and TRBJ1-2, with unresolved D. V was pared by 1 base and J by 0 bases, with 9 bases between. The CDR3 consists of 15 residues. CDR3 amino acids: CASSLDLRANYGYTF. DNA for the CDR3: TGTGCCAGCAGTTTAGATCTCCGAGCTAACTATGGCTACACCTTC.

This clonotype was detected a few times. The chain has TRBV7-2 and TRBJ2-5, with D tentatively TRBD1 (6 bases). V shed 2 bases and J shed 2 bases, with 12 bases lying between them. From germline, CDR1 is SGHTA and CDR2 FQGNSA. The CDR3 contains 15 residues. The CDR3 region has the DNA TGTGCCAGCAGCTTACAGACAGGCTTACAAGAGACCCAGTACTTC. It translates to CASSLQTGLQETQYF.

The CDR3 DNA follows: TGCAGCGTTGACCACAATACAGGGGTTTTCACTGAAGCTTTCTTT. Translated: CSVDHNTGVFTEAFF. The rearrangement links TRBV29-1 to TRBJ1-1; 7 positions agree with TRBD1. V gave up 3 bases and J gave up 4 bases; unmatched junction bases: 11. From germline, CDR1 is SQVTM and CDR2 ANQGSEA. This CDR3 spans 15 amino acids.

This clonotype was counted a few times. The rearrangement joins TRBV7-9 to TRBJ2-1, with TRBD1 identical over 7 bases. The germline CDR1 and CDR2 sequences are SEHNR and FQNEAQ (reference sequence). CDR3 length: 14 amino acids. V gave up 4 bases and J gave up 7 bases; unmatched junction bases: 7. The CDR3, as DNA: TGTGCCAGCAGCTCCGACAGGGATGGGAATGAGCAGTTCTTC. It specifies CASSSDRDGNEQFF.

This clonotype was observed a few times. This sequence joins TRBV6-1 and TRBJ2-7; the match to TRBD2 covers 11 bases. The V and J ends lost 6 bases and 2 bases, in that order; junction bases with no gene match: 6. The CDR3 extends over 15 amino acids. Germline CDR1 is MNHNS and CDR2 is SASEGT. For the CDR3, the DNA is TGTGCCAGCAGCCCGACTAGCGGGGAACCCTACGAGCAGTACTTC. It encodes CASSPTSGEPYEQYF.

The rearrangement joins TRBV27 to TRBJ1-5, with 8 positions matching TRBD1. CDR3 length: 16 residues. From germline, CDR1 is MNHEY and CDR2 SMNVEV (reference sequence). V lost 1 base and J lost 5; bases outside the gene matches: 7. The CDR3 here is CASSLFAGGAHQPQHF. CDR3 nucleotide sequence: TGTGCCAGCAGTTTATTCGCAGGGGGCGCGCATCAGCCCCAGCATTTT.

The chain is built from TRBV4-3 and TRBJ2-1, with a weak D call TRBD2 (5 bases). The V end lost 5 bases, the J end lost 8 bases, and 19 bases lay between the germline ends. Germline loops: CDR1 LGHNA, CDR2 YSLEER. The CDR3 length is 15 residues. The CDR3 DNA reads TGCGCCAGCAGCAACCGAGGGAATAGACGCGATGAGCAGTTCTTC. It yields the protein CASSNRGNRRDEQFF.

The chain recombines TRBV5-1 with TRBJ2-5, with TRBD1 identical over 7 bases. After removal of 2 bases from V and 0 bases from J, the junction contained 1 base not matched to a gene. CDR1 SGHRS and CDR2 YFSETQ come from the germline V gene. This CDR3 has 14 residues. The DNA of the CDR3 is TGCGCCAGCAGCTTACAGGGGTACCAAGAGACCCAGTACTTC. It encodes CASSLQGYQETQYF.

CDR3 sequence: CASSVSGTANYGYTF. The CDR3 nucleotides read TGTGCCAGCAGCGTCTCCGGGACAGCAAACTATGGCTACACCTTC. The chain couples TRBV6-5 to TRBJ1-2, with 7 bases lining up with TRBD1. The CDR3 has 15 residues. Per the germline V gene, CDR1 is MNHEY and CDR2 is SVGAGI. Unmatched junction bases numbered 9, after V lost 6 bases and J lost 2 bases.

This clonotype was recorded a few times. This chain uses TRBV3-1 with TRBJ2-3; either TRBD1 or TRBD2 may supply D (6 bases each). Trimming took 5 bases from V and 4 from J, leaving 13 bases between them. CDR1 is LGHDT, CDR2 YNNKEL, per germline (reference sequence). The CDR3 contains 14 residues. As DNA, the CDR3 is TGTGCCAGCAGCACATCGGAGGGGGCAGATACGCAGTATTTT. Its translation: CASSTSEGADTQYF.

This clonotype showed up just a few times. This chain joins TRBV20-1 and TRBJ1-5; D is unresolved. V lost 3 bases, J lost 2 bases, and 8 bases lay in between. The CDR3 loop spans 13 amino acids. In germline, CDR1 is DFQATT, CDR2 SNEGSKA (reference sequence). The CDR3, as DNA: TGCAGTGCTAGTCTCGGGGGCAATCAGCCCCAGCATTTT. It yields the protein CSASLGGNQPQHF.

DNA for the CDR3: TGTGCCAGCAGCCAAGTTGGGGGCGCCGGGGAGCTGTTTTTT. It translates to CASSQVGGAGELFF. The chain has TRBV3-1 and TRBJ2-2; D might be TRBD1 (6 bases). The CDR3 contains 14 residues. CDR1 LGHDT and CDR2 YNNKEL come from the germline V gene (reference sequence). V gave up 1 base and J gave up 6 bases, with 9 bases separating them.

J is TRBJ1-1 and V is TRBV27; D gene uncertain. Germline CDR1 is MNHEY and CDR2 is SMNVEV (reference sequence). The CDR3 loop spans 13 amino acids. Trimming took 3 bases from V and 7 from J, leaving 12 bases between them. Here the CDR3 DNA reads TGTGCCAGCAGTTTGGGGTTGGGGAGTGAAGCTTTCTTT. Amino acids: CASSLGLGSEAFF.

The chain combines TRBV27 with TRBJ1-5; the match to TRBD1 covers 7 bases. The germline V gene encodes CDR1 MNHEY and CDR2 SMNVEV (reference sequence). V lost 10 bases to trimming and J lost 0 bases; unmatched junction nucleotides: 6. The CDR3 is 14 residues long. CDR3: CATSQGGSNQPQHF. CDR3 sequence (DNA): TGTGCCACCTCGCAGGGGGGTAGCAATCAGCCCCAGCATTTT.

The V and J genes are TRBV18 and TRBJ1-2; D remains unclear. V lost 3 bases to trimming and J lost 2 bases, with 13 bases between them. Per the germline V gene, CDR1 is KGHSH and CDR2 is LQKENI. CDR3 size: 15 residues. CDR3 nucleotides: TGTGCCAGCTCACCGTCCCAGCAGAGAAACTATGGCTACACCTTC. It is translated as CASSPSQQRNYGYTF.

The gene calls are TRBV18 and TRBJ2-7; tentative D call: TRBD1 (5 bases). Germline assignment: CDR1 KGHSH and CDR2 LQKENI. The CDR3 extends over 13 amino acids. Trimming took 3 bases from V and 7 from J, leaving 13 bases between them. The CDR3 region is CASSPSDSREQYF. CDR3 DNA: TGTGCCAGCTCACCCTCCGACAGTAGAGAGCAGTACTTC.

The chain recombines TRBV2 with TRBJ1-6; 9 bases agree with TRBD1. The ends lost 4 bases at V and 10 bases at J; junction bases unmatched: 8. CDR1 and CDR2 (germline): SNHLY, FYNNEI. The CDR3 is 15 amino acids. The CDR3 protein is CASSVEGQGNSPLHF. The CDR3 nucleotides read TGTGCCAGCAGTGTGGAGGGACAGGGAAACTCACCCCTCCACTTT.

A few counts support this clonotype. This chain connects TRBV2 to TRBJ1-1, with D uncertain. The length of the CDR3 is 15 residues. Germline V CDR1 and CDR2: SNHLY, FYNNEI. The ends were cut back, 8 bases at V and 3 bases at J, with 19 bases in the middle. CDR3 loop: CASLSRFGLDTEAFF. In nucleotides, the CDR3 is TGTGCCAGCCTTTCGCGGTTCGGACTAGACACTGAAGCTTTCTTT.

The chain combines TRBV9 with TRBJ2-7, with TRBD2 identical over 11 bases. The CDR3 has 14 residues. Germline V lookup: CDR1 SGDLS, CDR2 YYNGEE. The V gene end was trimmed by 5 bases and the J gene end by 4 bases; junction bases not matched to a gene: 5. The CDR3 region is CASSVTSGGYEQYF. CDR3 coding DNA: TGTGCCAGCAGTGTAACTAGCGGGGGTTACGAGCAGTACTTC.

The chain employs TRBV5-5 and TRBJ2-5, with D uncertain. The germline V gene encodes CDR1 SGHKS and CDR2 YYEKEE (reference sequence). CDR3 length equals 14 residues. V dropped 3 bases and J dropped 1 base, with 10 bases sitting between them. CDR3 bases: TGTGCCAGCAGCTCGACGGTGGGCCAAGAGACCCAGTACTTC. It codes for CASSSTVGQETQYF. The variable domain in full, completed from reference TRBV5-5 and TRBJ2-5, reads DAGVTQSPTHLIKTRGQQVTLRCSPISGHKSVSWYQQVLGQGPQFIFQYYEKEERGRGNFPDRFSARQFPNYSSELNVNALLLGDSALYLCASSSTVGQETQYFGPGTRLLVL.

CDR3 in amino acids: CASSPPMRGYEQYF. Here the CDR3 DNA reads TGTGCCAGCAGCCCGCCTATGAGGGGCTACGAGCAGTACTTC. The V gene is TRBV7-2, the J gene TRBJ2-7, with D possibly being TRBD1 or TRBD2 (5 bases each). Trimming removed 5 bases at V and 3 bases at J, with 14 bases between. Germline V CDR1 and CDR2: SGHTA, FQGNSA. This CDR3 has 14 amino acids.

This clonotype occurred a few times. V gene TRBV19 combines with J gene TRBJ1-3; possibly TRBD1 for D (6 bases). Between the trimmed V and J ends, which lost 6 bases and 5 bases, there was a span of 11 bases. The CDR3 is 13 amino acids. Germline values: CDR1 LNHDA, CDR2 SQIVND (reference sequence). For the CDR3, the DNA is TGTGCCAGTAGACAGGGTTTTAGAAACACCATATATTTT. This encodes CASRQGFRNTIYF.

The chain couples TRBV5-1 to TRBJ2-6; D possibly uses TRBD1 or TRBD2 (5 bases each). The V gene's germline CDR1 is SGHRS and CDR2 YFSETQ. Trimming removed 4 bases at V and 2 bases at J, with 16 bases between. CDR3 length: 17 amino acids. The CDR3 region is CASSRTPVGAGANVLTF. As DNA, the CDR3 is TGCGCCAGCAGCCGCACTCCCGTGGGGGCTGGGGCCAACGTCCTGACTTTC.

This sequence joins TRBV30 and TRBJ2-7; 7 bases match TRBD1. The CDR3 is 14 residues long. Looked up from germline, CDR1 is GTSNPN and CDR2 is SVGIG (reference sequence). Germline trimming cut 5 bases from V and 5 bases from J; bases unmatched to any gene: 12. The CDR3 is CAWDPGQYQNEQYF. The CDR3 nucleotides are TGTGCCTGGGATCCGGGACAGTACCAAAACGAGCAGTACTTC.

V gene TRBV7-2 combines with J gene TRBJ2-1; maybe TRBD2 (5 bases). The V and J ends lost 0 bases and 7 bases respectively, with 13 bases between them. The CDR3 extends over 15 amino acids. Germline V CDR1 and CDR2: SGHTA, FQGNSA. CDR3 residues: CASSLAGVGLNEQFF. CDR3 coding DNA: TGTGCCAGCAGCTTAGCGGGAGTGGGTTTGAATGAGCAGTTCTTC.

The J gene is TRBJ2-7, the V gene TRBV7-6; no reliable D call. Trimming shortened V by 5 bases and J by 7 bases, and 21 bases separated the two germline ends. The germline V gene encodes CDR1 SGHVS and CDR2 FNYEAQ. The CDR3 covers 15 residues. CDR3 nucleotide sequence: TGTGCCAGCAGCCCCGGCTACCCTAGGTCTCGAGAGCAGTACTTC. It codes for CASSPGYPRSREQYF.

This clonotype was seen more than once but under ten times. V gene TRBV7-6 combines with J gene TRBJ2-2; tentatively, D is TRBD1 (6 bases). Germline V gene lookup returns CDR1 SGHVS and CDR2 FNYEAQ. The V and J ends lost 0 bases and 5 bases respectively, with 10 bases between them. This CDR3 is built from 15 residues. The CDR3 is CASSLAVQGTGELFF. In DNA form, the CDR3 reads TGTGCCAGCAGCTTAGCGGTCCAGGGGACCGGGGAGCTGTTTTTT.

This chain links TRBV7-9 with TRBJ1-1; D perhaps matches TRBD1 (5 bases). CDR3 length: 15 residues. CDR1 is SEHNR and CDR2 is FQNEAQ in the germline V gene (reference sequence). V gave up 1 base and J gave up 4 bases, with 13 bases separating them. The CDR3 protein is CASSLVGREGTEAFF. In DNA, the CDR3 is TGTGCCAGCAGCTTAGTGGGCAGGGAGGGCACTGAAGCTTTCTTT.